This passage covers 11 T cell receptor beta chains from one sample sequenced in a study of tumor T cells in aggressive B-cell lymphoma. The table came from immunoSEQ multiplex PCR; TCRdb's copy has only in-frame clones and leaves some out. Found here are more than 250 clones, around 78% of them singletons; the top ten hold roughly 19%. Sequencing was performed on tumor tissue. All receptors come from an adult with diffuse large B cell lymphoma.

The rearrangement joins TRBV29-1 to TRBJ2-5, with 12 bases fitting TRBD1. This CDR3 has 16 amino acids. Germline CDR1 reads SQVTM; CDR2 reads ANQGSEA. V dropped 1 base and J dropped 5; count of bases not matched to a gene: 8. The CDR3 DNA reads TGCAGCGTTGAAGTTGGGACAGGGGGCTTCGAGGAGACCCAGTACTTC. This encodes CSVEVGTGGFEETQYF.

This sequence joins TRBV19 and TRBJ2-7; D might be TRBD2 (5 bases). This CDR3 contains 13 residues. V was cut by 2 bases and J by 3 bases, with 8 bases left in between. Germline V lookup: CDR1 LNHDA, CDR2 SQIVND (reference sequence). This CDR3 reads CASSISGSYEQYF. CDR3 in DNA: TGTGCCAGTAGTATATCGGGGAGCTACGAGCAGTACTTC.

This clone was counted a single time. V and J are TRBV5-1 and TRBJ2-1; possibly TRBD1 for D (6 bases). The CDR3 contains 14 residues. V lost 6 bases and J 7 bases, leaving 17 bases between the germline ends. In germline, CDR1 is SGHRS, CDR2 YFSETQ. CDR3 in amino acids: CASTTGQNENEQFF. CDR3 nucleotide sequence: TGCGCCAGCACCACGGGACAAAATGAGAATGAGCAGTTCTTC.

The V and J genes are TRBV6-1 and TRBJ2-1; TRBD2 is a possible D gene (5 bases). The CDR3 has 12 amino acids. Germline V gene data show CDR1 as MNHNS and CDR2 as SASEGT. The V gene lost 2 bases and the J gene lost 10 bases, with 9 bases spanning the gap. The CDR3 loop reads CASSELAGEQFF. CDR3 bases: TGTGCCAGCAGTGAACTAGCTGGGGAGCAGTTCTTC.

The chain links TRBV30 to TRBJ2-5; tentatively, D is TRBD2 (6 bases). Germline-derived CDR1 and CDR2 are GTSNPN and SVGIG (reference sequence). The V gene lost 4 bases and the J gene lost 0 bases, with 15 bases spanning the gap. CDR3 length equals 15 residues. The CDR3: CAWTRAGWYQETQYF. The CDR3 DNA reads as TGTGCCTGGACAAGGGCGGGGTGGTACCAAGAGACCCAGTACTTC.

The V call is TRBV23-1, the J call TRBJ1-6; D gene unclear. TRBV23-1 belongs to the ORF category, with a function that is uncertain. The CDR3 is 16 residues long. Trimming shortened V by 6 bases and J by 8 bases, and 20 bases separated the two germline ends. The CDR3 reads CASRESGYKVDSPLHF. DNA for the CDR3: TGCGCCAGCAGGGAAAGCGGTTACAAGGTGGATTCACCCCTCCACTTT.

The rearrangement joins TRBV6-5 to TRBJ1-5; D may be TRBD1 (5 bases). Germline V gene sequence: CDR1 MNHEY, CDR2 SVGAGI. This CDR3 contains 13 residues. V shed 5 bases and J shed 7 bases, with 12 bases lying between them. CDR3 sequence: CASSRTGGQPQHF. CDR3 sequence (DNA): TGTGCCAGCAGTCGAACCGGGGGACAGCCCCAGCATTTT.

This clone was observed a few times. The chain employs TRBV28 and TRBJ1-3; D might be TRBD1 (5 bases). The length of the CDR3 is 14 residues. V was trimmed by 7 bases and J by 0 bases, leaving 10 bases between them. Germline V CDR1 and CDR2: MDHEN, SYDVKM. Here the CDR3 reads CASTQGSSGNTIYF. The CDR3 region has the DNA TGTGCCAGCACGCAGGGTAGCTCTGGAAACACCATATATTTT.

The chain carries TRBV21-1 and TRBJ2-7; the table calls TRBD1, which could not be checked here. TRBV21-1 is designated a pseudogene. This CDR3 spans 16 amino acids. The chain's CDR3 is CASSKALGDRAYEQYF. Here the CDR3 DNA reads TGTGCCAGCAGCAAAGCGTTGGGGGACAGGGCCTACGAGCAGTACTTC.

Concerning this clone itself: One end of the junction is discordant with germline, which a read error may explain. Other DNA sequences within the sample encode an identical CDR3. The chain combines TRBV4-3 with TRBJ2-3; 8 positions match TRBD2. CDR3 size: 17 residues. In germline, CDR1 is LGHNA, CDR2 YSLEER. The CDR3: CASSQDRTGGSTDTQYF. The CDR3 nucleotides are TGCGCCAGCAGTCAAGATCGTACGGGGGGGAGCACAGATACGCAGTATTTT.

The rearrangement joins TRBV28 to TRBJ2-5; 14 positions agree with TRBD2. This CDR3 contains 14 residues. The junction had 7 bases not matched to a gene; V was cut back by 5 bases and J by 11 bases. Germline values: CDR1 MDHEN, CDR2 SYDVKM. Here the CDR3 DNA reads TGTGCCAGCAGTGTCCCGGGACTAGCGGGGGCGCAGTACTTC. It is translated as CASSVPGLAGAQYF.